The T cell receptor (beta chain) described here comes from a study of Ad26.COV2.S vaccination and SARS-CoV-2 variants. Across the study: The trial was COV1001 and the donor's arm was Ad26.COV2.S. Once, or twice with 56 days between doses, Ad26.COV2.S was given intramuscularly.

Sample treatment: roughly 18 received Ad26.COV2.S at low or high dose, single or two shots; about 5 received placebo; per-sample allocation not given. The samples were gathered on day 63 after the first injection of vaccine or placebo. Comments on this clone: Its cognate antigen is unknown.

The study's findings and limits: Vaccine and placebo recipients had comparable breadth of non-spike TCRs.

Produced via immunoSEQ multiplex PCR; TCRdb's table is partial and in-frame only. This table has 300,000 to 450,000 clones, more than 75% appearing once. The CDR3 is 11 residues long. V lost 4 bases to trimming and J lost 4 bases, with 5 bases between them. Germline V gene lookup returns CDR1 MNHEY and CDR2 SVGEGT. The TCR was taken from a person aged 18 to 65 who received the Ad26.COV2.S COVID-19 vaccine or a placebo. The chain carries TRBV6-2 or TRBV6-3 and TRBJ2-7; no firm D call. This specimen consisted of peripheral blood, obtained in a trial of Ad26.COV2.S vaccine versus placebo. The DNA of the CDR3 is TGTGCCAGCAGTTCTCGGTACGAGCAGTACTTC. Translation gives CASSSRYEQYF.